The 18 T cell receptor beta chains presented below share a single source sample, sequenced in a study of T cells in Graves' hyperthyroidism and ophthalmopathy. Authors of the study amplified TCR beta CDR3 regions from RNA transcripts. First-round RT-PCR targeting the TCR CDR3 was performed with the HTBI primer set. One entry per CDR3 protein results from TCRdb running MiXCR on the multiplex PCR reads. The sample has under 400,000 distinct CDR3 sequences; roughly 15% are singletons. Input material: blood. The receptors were sampled from a woman in her fifties or sixties with Graves' ophthalmopathy.

Many counts were recorded for this clonotype. The chain carries TRBV11-2 and TRBJ1-2; D possibly corresponds to TRBD1 (5 bases). V was cut by 1 base and J by 7 bases, with 7 bases left in between. The CDR3 spans 12 residues. Germline CDR1 and CDR2: SGHAT and FQNNGV. CDR3 in DNA: TGTGCCAGCAGCTTAGTCCAGGGTGGCTACACCTTC. It yields the protein CASSLVQGGYTF.

The table lists this clonotype with a count of one. V gene TRBV11-2 combines with J gene TRBJ2-7, with TRBD2 matching over 9 bases. There are 17 residues in the CDR3. Germline V gene sequence: CDR1 SGHAT, CDR2 FQNNGV. Trimming at V came to 5 bases and at J to 6 bases, leaving 17 bases not matched to a gene. CDR3 amino acids: CASSTPIAGVGTFEQYF. In DNA, the CDR3 is TGTGCCAGCAGCACACCCATAGCGGGAGTGGGTACCTTCGAGCAGTACTTC. The full variable domain, completed using reference TRBV11-2 and TRBJ2-7, is EAGVAQSPRYKIIEKRQSVAFWCNPISGHATLYWYQQILGQGPKLLIQFQNNGVVDDSQLPKDRFSAERLKGVDSTLKIQPAKLEDSAVYLCASSTPIAGVGTFEQYFGPGTRLTVT.

This clonotype was detected only a few times. The V gene is TRBV19, the J gene TRBJ2-5; D perhaps matches TRBD1 (6 bases). The germline V gene has CDR1 LNHDA and CDR2 SQIVND (reference sequence). The CDR3 has 13 residues. V was shortened by 4 bases and J by 5 bases, with 11 bases between the two germline ends. This CDR3 reads CASSTTGMETQYF. In DNA, the CDR3 is TGTGCCAGTAGTACCACAGGGATGGAGACCCAGTACTTC. Full variable domain (outside the CDR3, taken from reference TRBV19 and TRBJ2-5): DGGITQSPKYLFRKEGQNVTLSCEQNLNHDAMYWYRQDPGQGLRLIYYSQIVNDFQKGDIAEGYSVSREKKESFPLTVTSAQKNPTAFYLCASSTTGMETQYFGPGTRLLVL.

J is TRBJ2-1 and V is TRBV7-6, with TRBD2 matching 9 bases. The CDR3 runs 14 residues. CDR1 and CDR2 (germline): SGHVS, FNYEAQ. After removal of 4 bases from V and 8 bases from J, the junction contained 6 bases not matched to a gene. Here the CDR3 reads CASSSLGTSYEQFF. For the CDR3, the DNA is TGTGCCAGCAGCTCTCTTGGGACTAGCTATGAGCAGTTCTTC.

A note on this clonotype: Just one base apart from a much larger clone, this may be a read error. V and J are TRBV2 and TRBJ1-5; TRBD1 might be the D (5 bases). V was cut by 2 bases and J by 12 bases, with 14 bases left in between. Germline CDR1 reads SNHLY; CDR2 reads FYNNEI. This CDR3 has 13 residues. The CDR3 sequence: CASSERSLGGQHF. CDR3 DNA sequence: TGTGCCAGCAGTGAACGGAGCTTGGGGGGCCAGCATTTT.

This clonotype was detected many times. This chain joins TRBV11-2 and TRBJ2-7, with D possibly matching TRBD2 (7 bases). Trimming pared 3 bases from V and 4 bases from J, leaving 13 bases between. CDR3 length: 14 residues. CDR1 is SGHAT, CDR2 FQNNGV, per germline. The CDR3 reads CASSFSGGSYEQYF. DNA of the CDR3: TGTGCCAGCAGCTTTTCGGGGGGCAGTTACGAGCAGTACTTC.

This clonotype has just a few counts. This chain uses TRBV20-1 with TRBJ2-3, with 9 bases lining up with TRBD2. This CDR3 is built from 15 residues. Losses at the gene ends were 3 bases for V and 5 bases for J; bases not matched to a gene: 9. Germline CDR1 is DFQATT and CDR2 is SNEGSKA (reference sequence). The CDR3 here is CSARTSGPTVDTQYF. The CDR3 bases are TGCAGTGCTAGGACTAGCGGCCCTACGGTAGATACGCAGTATTTT.

The table lists this clonotype with many counts. This chain uses TRBV27 with TRBJ2-7, with D perhaps matching TRBD1 or TRBD2 (6 bases each). This CDR3 has 15 residues. Germline V lookup: CDR1 MNHEY, CDR2 SMNVEV (reference sequence). The V end lost 6 bases, the J end lost 3 bases, and 18 bases lay between the germline ends. In nucleotides, the CDR3 is TGTGCCAGCAGCCGGCCTGGGGGGCCGAACTACGAGCAGTACTTC. The encoded protein is CASSRPGGPNYEQYF.

V is TRBV12-3 or TRBV12-4 and J is TRBJ2-7; 14 bases agree with TRBD2. CDR3 length: 19 residues. Losses at the gene ends were 5 bases for V and 3 bases for J; bases not matched to a gene: 15. The CDR3 is CASSPLFGLAGGLDYEQYF. The CDR3 DNA reads as TGTGCCAGCAGTCCGCTGTTTGGACTAGCGGGAGGCCTAGACTACGAGCAGTACTTC.

This clonotype has a count of ten or more. The V and J genes are TRBV7-3 and TRBJ2-1; perhaps TRBD2 as D (6 bases). This CDR3 comprises 15 residues. Germline CDR1 SGHTA, CDR2 FQGTGA. Trimming cost V 2 bases and J 0 bases, with 8 bases left between them. DNA for the CDR3: TGTGCCAGCAGCTTAGCGGGAAACTCCTACAATGAGCAGTTCTTC. Amino acids: CASSLAGNSYNEQFF.

To note about this clonotype: This may stem from a read error, because a much larger clone lies one nucleotide away. The genes are TRBV7-8 and TRBJ2-5; maybe TRBD2 (5 bases). V was clipped by 5 bases and J by 5 bases, with 21 bases between them. CDR1 and CDR2 from the germline V gene are SGHVS and FQNEAQ. This CDR3 spans 16 amino acids. The CDR3 region has the DNA TGTGCCAGCAGCCACCGGGGAGCGGATAAACGGGAGACCCAGTACTTC. Protein product: CASSHRGADKRETQYF.

This clonotype was seen ten or more times. The gene calls are TRBV3-1 and TRBJ2-1; maybe TRBD2 (5 bases). Trimming shortened V by 0 bases and J by 4 bases, and 13 bases separated the two germline ends. The CDR3 spans 16 residues. From germline, CDR1 is LGHDT and CDR2 YNNKEL (reference sequence). Here the CDR3 reads CASSQELSGLYNEQFF. The CDR3 DNA is TGTGCCAGCAGCCAAGAGTTAAGCGGTCTTTACAATGAGCAGTTCTTC.

This clonotype has at least ten counts. The rearrangement uses TRBV7-2 and TRBJ2-5; the D is unclear. Germline V gene sequence: CDR1 SGHTA, CDR2 FQGNSA. Deletions cut 5 bases from V and 8 bases from J, with 21 bases between. CDR3 length: 15 amino acids. The CDR3 coding sequence is TGTGCCAGCAGCCAGGATCATTGGAAGCCCAGCACCCAGTACTTC. Its translation is CASSQDHWKPSTQYF.

This clonotype was seen a few times. The V and J genes are TRBV24-1 and TRBJ1-5; D remains ambiguous. The CDR3 contains 14 residues. Germline CDR1 and CDR2: KGHDR and SFDVKD. Trimming took 4 bases from V and 5 from J, leaving 11 bases between them. The CDR3 DNA reads TGTGCCACCAGTGAGGGCGGCGTCGATCAGCCCCAGCATTTT. Amino acid sequence: CATSEGGVDQPQHF.

In this sample, this clonotype turned up many times. The V gene is TRBV5-1, the J gene TRBJ2-1; TRBD2 might be the D (5 bases). The germline V and J ends were trimmed by 4 bases and 6 bases, with 8 bases remaining between them. The CDR3 has 12 residues. In germline, CDR1 is SGHRS, CDR2 YFSETQ. The DNA for the CDR3 is TGCGCCAGCAGCAAAACTAGCAATGAGCAGTTCTTC. It specifies CASSKTSNEQFF.

This clonotype was recorded many times. The chain uses TRBV29-1 and TRBJ2-7; 8 bases fit TRBD2. Trimming took 5 bases from V and 2 from J; bases not matched to a gene: 2. CDR1 is SQVTM, CDR2 ANQGSEA, per germline. This CDR3 has 12 residues. This CDR3 reads CSVREGAYEQYF. CDR3 DNA sequence: TGCAGCGTTCGGGAGGGGGCCTACGAGCAGTACTTC.

This clonotype was seen ten or more times. The chain has TRBV20-1 and TRBJ2-1, with TRBD2 identical over 9 bases. CDR3 length: 18 amino acids. The trim removed 0 bases at V and 1 base at J, leaving 10 bases unmatched. Germline V gene data show CDR1 as DFQATT and CDR2 as SNEGSKA (reference sequence). The DNA of the CDR3 is TGCAGTGCTAGAGATCCGGCGGCGGGAGGGGAGTCCTACAATGAGCAGTTCTTC. Protein: CSARDPAAGGESYNEQFF.

This clonotype was counted ten times or more. V gene TRBV11-2 combines with J gene TRBJ2-1; the D call may be TRBD1 or TRBD2 (6 bases each). The CDR3 is 13 amino acids. Trimming took 4 bases from V and 12 from J, leaving 16 bases between them. In germline, CDR1 is SGHAT, CDR2 FQNNGV. CDR3 coding DNA: TGTGCCAGCAGCTATATCACGACGGGGGCGCAGTTCTTC. The encoded protein is CASSYITTGAQFF.